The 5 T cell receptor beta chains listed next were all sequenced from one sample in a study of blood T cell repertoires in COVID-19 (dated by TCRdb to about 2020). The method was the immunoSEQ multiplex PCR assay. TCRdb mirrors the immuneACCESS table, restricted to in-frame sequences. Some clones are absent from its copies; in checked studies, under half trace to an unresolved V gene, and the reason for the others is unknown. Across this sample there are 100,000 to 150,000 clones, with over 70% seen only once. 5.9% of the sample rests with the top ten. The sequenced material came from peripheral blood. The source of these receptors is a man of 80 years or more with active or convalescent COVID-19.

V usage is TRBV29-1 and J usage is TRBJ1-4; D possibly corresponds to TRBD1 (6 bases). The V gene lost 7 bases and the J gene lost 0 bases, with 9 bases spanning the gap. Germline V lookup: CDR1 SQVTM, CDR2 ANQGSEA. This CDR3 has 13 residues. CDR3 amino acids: CSAGEATNEKLFF. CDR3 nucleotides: TGCAGCGCAGGGGAGGCAACTAATGAAAAACTGTTTTTT.

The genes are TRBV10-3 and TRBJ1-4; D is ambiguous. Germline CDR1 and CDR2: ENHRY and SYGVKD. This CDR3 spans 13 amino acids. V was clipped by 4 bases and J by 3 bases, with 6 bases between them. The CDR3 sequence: CAISGAANEKLFF. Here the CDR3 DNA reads TGTGCCATCAGTGGGGCTGCTAATGAAAAACTGTTTTTT.

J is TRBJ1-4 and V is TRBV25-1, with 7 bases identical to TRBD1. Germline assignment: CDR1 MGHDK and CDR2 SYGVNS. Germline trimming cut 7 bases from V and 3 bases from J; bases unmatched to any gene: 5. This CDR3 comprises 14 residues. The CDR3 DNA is TGTGCCAGCACCGACAGGGTGTCTAATGAAAAACTGTTTTTT. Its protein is CASTDRVSNEKLFF.

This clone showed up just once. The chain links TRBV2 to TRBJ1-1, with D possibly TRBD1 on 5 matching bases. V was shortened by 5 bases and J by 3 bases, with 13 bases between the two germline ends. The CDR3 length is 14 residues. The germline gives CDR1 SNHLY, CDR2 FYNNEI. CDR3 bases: TGTGCCAGCAGTAAAGGGACTTTTTACACTGAAGCTTTCTTT. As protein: CASSKGTFYTEAFF.

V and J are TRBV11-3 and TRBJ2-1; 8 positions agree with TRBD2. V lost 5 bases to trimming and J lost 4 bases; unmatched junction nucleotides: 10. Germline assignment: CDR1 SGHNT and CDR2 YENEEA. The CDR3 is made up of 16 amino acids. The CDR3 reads CASSQPGTSGYNEQFF. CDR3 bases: TGTGCCAGCAGCCAACCCGGGACTAGTGGGTACAATGAGCAGTTCTTC.